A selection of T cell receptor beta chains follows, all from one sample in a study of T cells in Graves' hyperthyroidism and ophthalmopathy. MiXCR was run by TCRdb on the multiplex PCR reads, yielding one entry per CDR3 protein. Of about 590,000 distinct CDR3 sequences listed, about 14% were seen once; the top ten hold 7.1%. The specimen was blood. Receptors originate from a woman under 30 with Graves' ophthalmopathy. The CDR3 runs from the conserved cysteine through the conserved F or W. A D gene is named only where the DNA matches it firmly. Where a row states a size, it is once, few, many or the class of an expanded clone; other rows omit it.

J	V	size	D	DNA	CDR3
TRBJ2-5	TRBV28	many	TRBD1	TGTGCCAGCAGTAGAAGGGGGCGGGAGACCCAGTACTTC	CASSRRGRETQYF
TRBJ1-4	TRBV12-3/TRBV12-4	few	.	TGTGCCAGCAGCCGGGACACCAATAATGAAAAACTGTTTTTT	CASSRDTNNEKLFF
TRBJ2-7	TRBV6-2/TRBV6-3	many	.	TGTGCCAGCTCGGGGGCAGGGCTTCGCGAGCAGTACTTC	CASSGAGLREQYF
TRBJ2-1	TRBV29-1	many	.	TGCAGCGTTTGGGACCGCAATGAGCAGTTCTTC	CSVWDRNEQFF
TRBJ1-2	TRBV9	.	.	TGTGCCAGCAGCGTAGCCGGCTACACCTTC	CASSVAGYTF
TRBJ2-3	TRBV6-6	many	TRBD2	TGTGCCAGCAGTTACTCTAGCGGGAGAGGAACAGATACGCAGTATTTT	CASSYSSGRGTDTQYF
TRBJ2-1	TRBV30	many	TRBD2	TGTGCCTCGACGGGATCGGGAGGCATCGCCTACAATGAGCAGTTCTTC	CASTGSGGIAYNEQFF
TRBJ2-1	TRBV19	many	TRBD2	TGTGCCAGTAGTAAAATAGCGGGAGAGGTTAATGAGCAGTTCTTC	CASSKIAGEVNEQFF
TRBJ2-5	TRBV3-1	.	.	TGTACCAGCAGCCAAGGGCAAGGCGACGCCGAGACCCAGTACTTC	CTSSQGQGDAETQYF
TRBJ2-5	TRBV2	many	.	TGTGCCAGCAGTAACTCCCAAGAGACCCAGTACTTC	CASSNSQETQYF
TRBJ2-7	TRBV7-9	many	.	TGTGCCAGCAGCACGACCGGGACTCCCATCCCCTACGAGCAGTACTTC	CASSTTGTPIPYEQYF
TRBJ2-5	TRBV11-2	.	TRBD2	TGTGCCAGCAGCTTAGTTGCTAGCGGGAGTGGGGGAAAAGAGACCCAGTACTTC	CASSLVASGSGGKETQYF
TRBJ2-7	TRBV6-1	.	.	TGTGCCGCCCCCGGACGGGCCGAGCAGTACTTC	CAAPGRAEQYF
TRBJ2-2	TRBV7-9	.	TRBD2	TGTGCCAGCAGCTTATTTCGGACTAGCGGGTACACCGGGGAGCTGTTTTTT	CASSLFRTSGYTGELFF
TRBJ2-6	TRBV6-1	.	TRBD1	TGTGCCCGCCGGACAGGGTCCAACTCTGGGGCCAACGTCCTGACTTTC	CARRTGSNSGANVLTF
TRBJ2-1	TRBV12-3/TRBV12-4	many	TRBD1	TGTGCCAGCAACCTTGGACAGGGGGCGTGGAATGAGCAGTTCTTC	CASNLGQGAWNEQFF
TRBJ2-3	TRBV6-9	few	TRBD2	TGTGCCAGCAGTTCCCGGACTAGCGGGAGACTCGGGGATACGCAGTATTTT	CASSSRTSGRLGDTQYF
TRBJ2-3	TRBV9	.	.	TGTGCCAGCAGCGATCCTTCTAGCACAGATACGCAGTATTTT	CASSDPSSTDTQYF
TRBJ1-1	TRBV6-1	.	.	TGTGCCAGCAGTGAGGGTTATGGCCTGGGCACTGAAGCTTTCTTT	CASSEGYGLGTEAFF
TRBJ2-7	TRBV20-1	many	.	TGCAGTGCTAGAGACCTGTCCGAGCAGTACTTC	CSARDLSEQYF
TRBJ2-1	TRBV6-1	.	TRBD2	TGTGCCAGCGGTACTAGCGGGAGTGTGAATGAGCAGTTCTTC	CASGTSGSVNEQFF
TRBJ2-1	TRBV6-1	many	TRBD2	TGTGCCAGCAGTGAAAGCGTCGGACTAGCGACCTACAATGAGCAGTTCTTC	CASSESVGLATYNEQFF
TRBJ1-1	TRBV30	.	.	TGTGCCTGGACCCCTGGCCCGGGGGGAGGTTTCACTGAAGCTTTCTTT	CAWTPGPGGGFTEAFF
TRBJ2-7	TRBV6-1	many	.	TGTGCCAGCAGTGAGAGACCCCAGAGCTATACCTCCTACGAGCAGTACTTC	CASSERPQSYTSYEQYF
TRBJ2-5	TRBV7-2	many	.	TGTGCCAGCAATTTGTACCAAGAGACCCAGTACTTC	CASNLYQETQYF
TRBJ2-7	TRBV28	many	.	TGTGCCAGCAGTTTGTTAGGGCGCGAGCAGTACTTC	CASSLLGREQYF
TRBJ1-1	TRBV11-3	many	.	TGTGCCAGCACCCGGGACAACAACTCCCCTGAAGCTTTCTTT	CASTRDNNSPEAFF
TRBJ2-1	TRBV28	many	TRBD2	TGTGCCAGCAGTTTATGGACCCCTAGCGGGAGTAGCGATGAGCAGTTCTTC	CASSLWTPSGSSDEQFF
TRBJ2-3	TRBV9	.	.	TGTGCCAGCAGCGTAGGGTGGCGGGGGCCCACAGATACGCAGTATTTT	CASSVGWRGPTDTQYF
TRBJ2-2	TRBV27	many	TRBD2	TGTGCCAGCAGTGCCCGACTAGCGACCACCGGGGAGCTGTTTTTT	CASSARLATTGELFF
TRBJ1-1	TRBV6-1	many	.	TGTGCCAGCAGTACCACGTCATGGGAGACTGAAGCTTTCTTT	CASSTTSWETEAFF
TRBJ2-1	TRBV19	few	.	TGTGCCAGTACGGGGCAGGCAACCAATGAGCAGTTCTTC	CASTGQATNEQFF
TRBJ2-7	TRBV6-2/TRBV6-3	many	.	TGTGCCAGCAGTCCAAGGGGGGGGACTACCTACGAGCAGTACTTC	CASSPRGGTTYEQYF
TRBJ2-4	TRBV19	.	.	TGTGCCAGTAGTAGATCCTCATGGGACATTCAGTACTTC	CASSRSSWDIQYF
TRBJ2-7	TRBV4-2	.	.	TGTGCCAGCAGCCAATATTTCACCGGGCTAGCACGCTACGAGCAGTACTTC	CASSQYFTGLARYEQYF
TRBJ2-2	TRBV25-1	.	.	TGTGCCACCCTAACGAACACCGGGGAGCTGTTTTTT	CATLTNTGELFF
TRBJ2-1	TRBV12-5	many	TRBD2	TGTGCTAGTGGCACCGGGACTAGCGGGAGGGCCGGGTACAATGAGCAGTTCTTC	CASGTGTSGRAGYNEQFF
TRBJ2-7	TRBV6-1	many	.	TGTGCCAGCACACATGGGGGAGGGACAGGAGTATACGAGCAGTACTTC	CASTHGGGTGVYEQYF
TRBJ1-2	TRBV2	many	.	TGTGCCAGCAGTGAAGGACAGGACTATGGCTACACCTTC	CASSEGQDYGYTF
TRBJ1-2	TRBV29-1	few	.	TGCAGCGTTGATGAGGCGCTCAACTATGGCTACACCTTC	CSVDEALNYGYTF
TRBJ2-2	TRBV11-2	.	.	TGTGCCAGCAGCCCGCTCGGGGGAGGCGGTGCCGGGGAGCTGTTTTTT	CASSPLGGGGAGELFF
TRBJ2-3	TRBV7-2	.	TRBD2	TGTGCCAGCAGCTCCCCCTGGCGGGAGTGGGGCACAGATACGCAGTATTTT	CASSSPWREWGTDTQYF
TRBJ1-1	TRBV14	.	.	TGTGCCAGCAGCCAAGAGGGTGGAACAGCCACTGAAGCTTTCTTT	CASSQEGGTATEAFF
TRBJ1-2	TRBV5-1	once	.	TGCGCCAGCAGCATGTCTAGCATTAATAACTATGGCTACACCTTC	CASSMSSINNYGYTF
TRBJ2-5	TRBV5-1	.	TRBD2	TGCGCCAGCAGCTTGGGTGCTAGCGGTGCTCAAGAGACCCAGTACTTC	CASSLGASGAQETQYF